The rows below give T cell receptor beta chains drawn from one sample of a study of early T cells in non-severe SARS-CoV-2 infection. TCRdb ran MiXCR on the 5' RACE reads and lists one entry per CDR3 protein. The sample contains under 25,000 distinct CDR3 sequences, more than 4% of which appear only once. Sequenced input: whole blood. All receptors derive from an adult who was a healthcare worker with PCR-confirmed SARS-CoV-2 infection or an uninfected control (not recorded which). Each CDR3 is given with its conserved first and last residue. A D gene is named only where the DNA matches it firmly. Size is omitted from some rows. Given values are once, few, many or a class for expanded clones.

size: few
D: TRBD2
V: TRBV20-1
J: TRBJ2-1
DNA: TGCAGTGCTCAACTAGCGGGGGATAATGAGCAGTTCTTC
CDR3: CSAQLAGDNEQFF

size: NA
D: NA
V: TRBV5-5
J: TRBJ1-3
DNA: TGTGCCAGCAGCTTGACGGGCTCTGGAAACACCATATATTTT
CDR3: CASSLTGSGNTIYF

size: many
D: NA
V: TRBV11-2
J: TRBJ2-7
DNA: TGTGCCAGCAGCTTATCCCCCGGGGTGGTTAGCGAGCAGTACTTC
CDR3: CASSLSPGVVSEQYF

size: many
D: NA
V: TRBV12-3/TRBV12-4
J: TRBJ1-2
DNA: TGTGCCAGCAGTTTAGACAGTCTCTATGGCTACACCTTC
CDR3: CASSLDSLYGYTF

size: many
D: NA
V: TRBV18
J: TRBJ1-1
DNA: TGTGCCAGCTCACCCAGTACTGAAGCTTTCTTT
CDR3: CASSPSTEAFF

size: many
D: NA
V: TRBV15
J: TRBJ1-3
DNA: TGTGCCACCAGCAGAGATCCAGATATCTCTGGAAACACCATATATTTT
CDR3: CATSRDPDISGNTIYF

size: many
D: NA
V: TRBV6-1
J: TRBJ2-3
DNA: TGTGCCAGCAGTGACGAGGGGATCACGCAGTATTTT
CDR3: CASSDEGITQYF

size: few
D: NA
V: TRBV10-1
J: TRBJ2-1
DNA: TGCGCCAGCAGTGAGTCCTCCCCGGGGGCCCAATACAATGAGCAGTTCTTC
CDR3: CASSESSPGAQYNEQFF

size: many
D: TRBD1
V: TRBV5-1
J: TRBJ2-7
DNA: TGCGCCAGTAAATCCGGGACAGGGGACGCCTACGAGCAGTACTTC
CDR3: CASKSGTGDAYEQYF

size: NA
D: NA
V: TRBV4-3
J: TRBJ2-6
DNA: TGCGCCAGCAGCCAAGATTGGGGATTAGGCTCTGGGGCCAACGTCCTGACTTTC
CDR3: CASSQDWGLGSGANVLTF

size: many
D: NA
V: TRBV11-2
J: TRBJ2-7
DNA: TGTGCCAGCAGCTTAGGGTGGGGCTCATCCTACGAGCAGTACTTC
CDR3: CASSLGWGSSYEQYF

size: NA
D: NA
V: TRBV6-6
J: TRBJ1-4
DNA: TGTGCCAGCACCGAAAGTGGGGGCGTAAGTGAAAAACTGTTTTTT
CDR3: CASTESGGVSEKLFF

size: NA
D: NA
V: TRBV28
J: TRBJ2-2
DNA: TGTGCCAGCATCAAAAACCTTCCCGGGGAGCTGTTTTTT
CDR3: CASIKNLPGELFF

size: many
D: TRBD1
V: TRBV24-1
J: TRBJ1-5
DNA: TGTGCCACCAGTGACACGGACAGGGGAGATCAGCCCCAGCATTTT
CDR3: CATSDTDRGDQPQHF

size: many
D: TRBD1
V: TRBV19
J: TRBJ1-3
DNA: TGTGCCAGTAGTGGACAGGCTTTCCACACCATATATTTT
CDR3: CASSGQAFHTIYF

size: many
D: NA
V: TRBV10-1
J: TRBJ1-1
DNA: TGCGCCAGCAGTGAGAGAGGGAACACTGAAGCTTTCTTT
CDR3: CASSERGNTEAFF

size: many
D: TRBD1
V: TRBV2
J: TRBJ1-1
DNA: TGTGCCAGCAGCGGAGCAGGGGGCACGAGGAACACTGAAGCTTTCTTT
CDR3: CASSGAGGTRNTEAFF

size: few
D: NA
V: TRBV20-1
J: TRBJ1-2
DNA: TGCAGTGCTAGAGGGGAGGTGTCGAACTATGGCTACACCTTC
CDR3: CSARGEVSNYGYTF

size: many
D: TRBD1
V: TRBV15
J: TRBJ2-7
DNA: TGTGCCACCAGCAGAGCGACAGGGTCTTCCTACGAGCAGTACTTC
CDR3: CATSRATGSSYEQYF

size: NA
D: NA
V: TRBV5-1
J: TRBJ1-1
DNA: TGCGCCAGCAGCTTCTCAGGGGAGAACACTGAAGCTTTCTTT
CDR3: CASSFSGENTEAFF

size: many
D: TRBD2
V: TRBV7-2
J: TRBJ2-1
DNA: TGTGCCAGCAGCTTAAAGTTCGAGCGGGGGGGCCATGAGCAGTTCTTC
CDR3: CASSLKFERGGHEQFF

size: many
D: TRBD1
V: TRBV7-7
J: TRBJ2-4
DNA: TGTGCTAGCAGCCCCAGCCCAGGGGGCTTAAACATTCAGTACTTC
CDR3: CASSPSPGGLNIQYF

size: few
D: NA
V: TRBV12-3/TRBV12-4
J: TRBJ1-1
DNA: TGTGCCAGCAGTCAGAACACTGAAGCTTTCTTT
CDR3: CASSQNTEAFF

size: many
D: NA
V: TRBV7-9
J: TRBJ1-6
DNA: TGTGCCAGCAGCTCCCGGGACGGACTTAATTCACCCCTCCACTTT
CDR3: CASSSRDGLNSPLHF

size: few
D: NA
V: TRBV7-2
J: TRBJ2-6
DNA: TGTGCCAGCAGCTTAGGAGTGGCATCGTTTGCTGGGGCCAACGTCCTGACTTTC
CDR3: CASSLGVASFAGANVLTF

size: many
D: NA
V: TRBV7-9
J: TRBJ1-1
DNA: TGTGCCAGCAGCTTCGAGAGGGGCGACACTGAAGCTTTCTTT
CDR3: CASSFERGDTEAFF

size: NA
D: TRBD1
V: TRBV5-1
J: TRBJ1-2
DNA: TGCGCCAGCAGGGACGGGACAGGGGGCTATGGCTACACCTTC
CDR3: CASRDGTGGYGYTF

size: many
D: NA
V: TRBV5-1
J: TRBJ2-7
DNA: TGCGCCAGCAGCTTGGGTACTACCTACGAGCAGTACTTC
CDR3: CASSLGTTYEQYF

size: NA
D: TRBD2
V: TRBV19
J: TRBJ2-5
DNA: TGTGCCAGTAGTGGGACTAGCGGGGCACTCCAAGAGACCCAGTACTTC
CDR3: CASSGTSGALQETQYF

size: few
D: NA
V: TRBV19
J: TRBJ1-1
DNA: TGTGCCAGTAGTATAAGACAGATCAACACTGAAGCTTTCTTT
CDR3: CASSIRQINTEAFF

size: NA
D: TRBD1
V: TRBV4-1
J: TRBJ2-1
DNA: TGCGCCAGCAGTTACCGGGACAGAAGGAACAATGAGCAGTTCTTC
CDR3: CASSYRDRRNNEQFF

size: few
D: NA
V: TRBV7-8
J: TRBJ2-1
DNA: TGTGCCAGCAGCCCCCGCGGGGGCCCTAGCTCCTACAATGAGCAGTTCTTC
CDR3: CASSPRGGPSSYNEQFF

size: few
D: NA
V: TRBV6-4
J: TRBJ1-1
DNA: TGTGCCAGCAGTGACGAGGGGAGCACTGAAGCTTTCTTT
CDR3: CASSDEGSTEAFF

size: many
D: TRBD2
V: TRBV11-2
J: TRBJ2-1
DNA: TGTGCCAGCAGCTCGGGACTAGCGGGGGGGCCGTCCTACAATGAGCAGTTCTTC
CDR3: CASSSGLAGGPSYNEQFF

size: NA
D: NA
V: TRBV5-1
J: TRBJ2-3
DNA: TGCGCCAGCAGCATCACGACACGGCAGAGCACAGATACGCAGTATTTT
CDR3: CASSITTRQSTDTQYF

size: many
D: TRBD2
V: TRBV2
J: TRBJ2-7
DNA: TGTGCCAGCAGGGCGGGACTAGCGCCCTCCTACGAGCAGTACTTC
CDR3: CASRAGLAPSYEQYF

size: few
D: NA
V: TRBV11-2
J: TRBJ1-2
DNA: TGTGCCAGCGCACAGGTAGACTATGGCTACACCTTC
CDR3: CASAQVDYGYTF

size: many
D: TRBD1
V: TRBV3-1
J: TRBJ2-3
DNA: TGTGCCAGCAGCCAAGAATGGGACAGGTTTAGCACAGATACGCAGTATTTT
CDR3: CASSQEWDRFSTDTQYF

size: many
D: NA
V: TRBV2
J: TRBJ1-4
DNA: TGTGCCAGCATCTCGCAGGGAGGTAATGAAAAACTGTTTTTT
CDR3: CASISQGGNEKLFF

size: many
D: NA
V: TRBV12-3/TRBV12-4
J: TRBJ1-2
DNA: TGTGCCAGCAGTCTGGACCTCGACTATGGCTACACCTTC
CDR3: CASSLDLDYGYTF

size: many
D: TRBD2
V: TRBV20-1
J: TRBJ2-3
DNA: TGCAGTGACGAAGATCGGACTAGCGGCGGCACAGATACGCAGTATTTT
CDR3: CSDEDRTSGGTDTQYF

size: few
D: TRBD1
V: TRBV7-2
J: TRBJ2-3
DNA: TGTGCCAGCAGCTTAAGGACAGGGGGCTTAGCAGATACGCAGTATTTT
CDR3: CASSLRTGGLADTQYF

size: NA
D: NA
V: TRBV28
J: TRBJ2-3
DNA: TGTGCCAGCAGTTTAGAGGGGACCGGCACAGATACGCAGTATTTT
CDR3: CASSLEGTGTDTQYF

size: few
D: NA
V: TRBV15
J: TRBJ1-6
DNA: TGTGCCACCAGCTTAGGGGGATTCACCCTCCACTTT
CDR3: CATSLGGFTLHF

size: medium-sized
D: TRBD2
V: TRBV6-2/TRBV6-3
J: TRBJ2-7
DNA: TGTGCCAGCAGTTTAGCGGGGATAGCCTACGAGCAGTACTTC
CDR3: CASSLAGIAYEQYF

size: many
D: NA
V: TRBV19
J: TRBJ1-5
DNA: TGTGCCAGTAGTTCCAGGACAGATTATAGCAATCAGCCCCAGCATTTT
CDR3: CASSSRTDYSNQPQHF

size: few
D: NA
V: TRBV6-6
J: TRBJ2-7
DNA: TGTGCCAGCACTCTGGGCCCCTACGAGCAGTACTTC
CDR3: CASTLGPYEQYF

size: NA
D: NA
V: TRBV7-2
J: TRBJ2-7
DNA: TGTGCCAGCAGCTTTACCTCCTACGAGCAGTACTTC
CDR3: CASSFTSYEQYF